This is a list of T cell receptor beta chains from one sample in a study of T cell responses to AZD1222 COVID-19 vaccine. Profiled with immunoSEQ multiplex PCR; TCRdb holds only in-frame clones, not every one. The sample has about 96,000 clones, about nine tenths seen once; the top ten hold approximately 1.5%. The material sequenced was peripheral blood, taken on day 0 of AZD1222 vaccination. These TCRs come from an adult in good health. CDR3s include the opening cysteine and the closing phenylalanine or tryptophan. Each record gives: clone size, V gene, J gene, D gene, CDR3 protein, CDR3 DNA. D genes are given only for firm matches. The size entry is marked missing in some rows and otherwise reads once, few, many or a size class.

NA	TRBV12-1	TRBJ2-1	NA	CATTGGDEQFF	TGTGCCACAACCGGGGGGGATGAGCAGTTCTTC
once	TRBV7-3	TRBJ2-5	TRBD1	CAIKTGNQETQYF	TGTGCCATTAAGACAGGGAATCAAGAGACCCAGTACTTC
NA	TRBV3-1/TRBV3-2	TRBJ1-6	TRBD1	CASSQGRQGNSPLHF	TGTGCCAGCAGCCAAGGGAGACAGGGCAATTCACCCCTCCACTTT
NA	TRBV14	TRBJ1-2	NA	CASSQQGYYGYTF	TGTGCCAGCAGCCAACAGGGATACTATGGCTACACCTTC
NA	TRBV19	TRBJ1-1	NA	CASRTEMNTEAFF	TGTGCCAGTAGGACAGAGATGAACACTGAAGCTTTCTTT
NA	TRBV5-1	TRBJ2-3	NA	CASSLVGGQGTQYF	TGCGCCAGCAGCTTGGTGGGTGGACAAGGTACGCAGTATTTT
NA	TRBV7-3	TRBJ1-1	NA	CASSLVGRDTEAFF	TGTGCCAGCAGCTTAGTCGGCCGTGACACTGAAGCTTTCTTT
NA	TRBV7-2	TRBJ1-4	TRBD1	CASSLGGTANEKLFF	TGTGCCAGCAGCTTAGGTGGGACAGCTAATGAAAAACTGTTTTTT
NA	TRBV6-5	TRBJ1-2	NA	CASSPSGQPYGYTF	TGTGCCAGCAGTCCATCTGGACAGCCCTATGGCTACACCTTC
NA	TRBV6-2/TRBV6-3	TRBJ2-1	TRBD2	CASSTSLPLAGFNEQFF	TGTGCCAGCAGTACCTCCCTCCCTTTAGCGGGGTTTAATGAGCAGTTCTTC
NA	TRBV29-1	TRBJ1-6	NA	CSVPQGIPPWSPLHF	TGCAGCGTTCCCCAGGGGATACCTCCTTGGTCACCCCTCCACTTT
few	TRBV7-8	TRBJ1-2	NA	CASSLASTYGYTF	TGTGCCAGCAGCTTAGCGTCAACCTATGGCTACACCTTC
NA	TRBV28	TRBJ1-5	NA	CASIEGGINQPQHF	TGTGCCAGCATCGAGGGAGGGATAAATCAGCCCCAGCATTTT
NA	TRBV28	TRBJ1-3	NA	CASSPSRSGNTIYF	TGTGCCAGCAGCCCCTCGCGCTCTGGAAACACCATATATTTT
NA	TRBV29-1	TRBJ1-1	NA	CSVEGPGPEAFF	TGCAGCGTTGAAGGACCGGGTCCTGAAGCTTTCTTT
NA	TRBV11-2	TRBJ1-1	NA	CASSLPGNTEAFF	TGTGCCAGCAGCTTACCGGGAAACACTGAAGCTTTCTTT
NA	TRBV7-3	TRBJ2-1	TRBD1	CASSLRAEGASNEQFF	TGTGCCAGCAGCCTAAGGGCCGAGGGGGCCTCCAATGAGCAGTTCTTC
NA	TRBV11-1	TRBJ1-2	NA	CASSFSGVGYTF	TGTGCCAGCAGCTTCTCGGGAGTGGGCTACACCTTC
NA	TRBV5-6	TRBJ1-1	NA	CASSLREYTEAFF	TGTGCCAGCAGCTTGAGGGAGTACACTGAAGCTTTCTTT
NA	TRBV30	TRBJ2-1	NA	CAWIPGGSYNEQFF	TGTGCCTGGATTCCTGGGGGCTCCTACAATGAGCAGTTCTTC
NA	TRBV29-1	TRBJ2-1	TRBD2	CSVARGGSYNEQFF	TGCAGCGTTGCTCGGGGGGGATCCTACAATGAGCAGTTCTTC
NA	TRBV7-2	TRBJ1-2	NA	CASSLDSGPYGYTF	TGTGCCAGCAGCTTAGACAGCGGGCCTTATGGCTACACCTTC
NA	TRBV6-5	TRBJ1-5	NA	CASGLYNQPQHF	TGTGCCAGCGGGCTTTACAATCAGCCCCAGCATTTT
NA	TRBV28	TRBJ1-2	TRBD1	CASSESPGQGVGYTF	TGTGCCAGCAGCGAGTCCCCGGGACAGGGTGTTGGCTACACCTTC
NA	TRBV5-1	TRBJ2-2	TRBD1	CASSPGTANTGELFF	TGCGCCAGCAGCCCAGGGACAGCGAACACCGGGGAGCTGTTTTTT
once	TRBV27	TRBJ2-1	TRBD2	CASSLSSLAGYNEQFF	TGTGCCAGCAGTTTATCTAGCCTAGCGGGGTACAATGAGCAGTTCTTC
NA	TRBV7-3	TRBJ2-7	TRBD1	CASSLGTGEGYEQYF	TGTGCCAGCAGCCTCGGGACAGGGGAGGGTTACGAGCAGTACTTC
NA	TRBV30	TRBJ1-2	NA	CAWSAAYYGYTF	TGTGCCTGGAGTGCAGCTTACTATGGCTACACCTTC
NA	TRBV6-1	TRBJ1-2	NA	CASSEMGINYGYTF	TGTGCCAGCAGTGAAATGGGGATTAACTATGGCTACACCTTC
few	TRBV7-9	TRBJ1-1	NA	CASSLSDRNTEAFF	TGTGCCAGCAGCCTATCGGACAGGAACACTGAAGCTTTCTTT
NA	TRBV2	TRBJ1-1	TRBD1	CASREWDRAHTEAFF	TGTGCCAGCAGGGAATGGGACAGGGCGCACACTGAAGCTTTCTTT